The 6 T cell receptor beta chains below were found in one sample sequenced in a study of T cell responses to AZD1222 COVID-19 vaccine. Repertoires were generated with immunoSEQ multiplex PCR, while TCRdb's copy carries only in-frame clones and drops some. The table lists fewer than 35,000 clones, roughly 90% of them singletons, with over 40% in the top ten. The starting material was peripheral blood, obtained on day 0 of AZD1222 vaccination. The receptor source for this set is an adult in good health.

The gene calls are TRBV19 and TRBJ1-2, with D uncertain. Germline V lookup: CDR1 LNHDA, CDR2 SQIVND (reference sequence). The ends were cut back, 3 bases at V and 8 bases at J, with 13 bases in the middle. The CDR3 runs 13 residues. This CDR3 is CASSIGQLGGYTF. The CDR3 coding sequence is TGTGCCAGTAGTATCGGGCAATTGGGCGGCTACACCTTC.

CDR3 in DNA: TGTGCCAGCCTAGCAGGGTTCTCCTCTGGAAACACCATATATTTT. Encoded protein: CASLAGFSSGNTIYF. The rearrangement joins TRBV6-5 to TRBJ1-3; possible D gene TRBD1, 5 bases. V was cut by 8 bases and J by 0 bases, with 14 bases left in between. The CDR3 loop spans 15 amino acids. In germline, CDR1 is MNHEY, CDR2 SVGAGI.

This clone has only one observation. The genes are TRBV25-1 and TRBJ1-6; D might be TRBD1 (6 bases). Per germline, CDR1 MGHDK and CDR2 SYGVNS. Trimming took off 8 bases at V and 6 bases at J, with 23 bases between the two ends. This CDR3 is 17 amino acids long. The CDR3: CASRSPIGGLANSPLHF. The CDR3, as DNA: TGTGCCAGCCGAAGTCCCATCGGGGGCTTGGCTAATTCACCCCTCCACTTT. Combining the CDR3 with reference TRBV25-1 and TRBJ1-6 gives the whole variable domain EADIYQTPRYLVIGTGKKITLECSQTMGHDKMYWYQQDPGMELHLIHYSYGVNSTEKGDLSSESTVSRIRTEHFPLTLESARPSHTSQYLCASRSPIGGLANSPLHFGNGTRLTVT.

The chain combines TRBV10-1 with TRBJ1-1; 8 bases agree with TRBD1. V trimming: 5 bases; J trimming: 4 bases; junction bases outside the gene matches: 6. This CDR3 spans 14 amino acids. Germline V gives CDR1 WNHNN, CDR2 SYGVQD (reference sequence). The CDR3 coding sequence is TGCGCCAGCAGTAATCAGGGGGCAGGCACTGAAGCTTTCTTT. Translating gives CASSNQGAGTEAFF.

The J gene is TRBJ1-4, the V gene TRBV7-6; D is undetermined. Trimming pared 1 base from V and 0 bases from J, leaving 9 bases between. CDR3 length: 16 amino acids. Germline V gene sequence: CDR1 SGHVS, CDR2 FNYEAQ. The CDR3 nucleotides read TGTGCCAGCAGCTTAGAACGTAGCCCAACTAATGAAAAACTGTTTTTT. Protein sequence: CASSLERSPTNEKLFF.

This chain connects TRBV18 to TRBJ2-7; 8 bases match TRBD1. V lost 5 bases and J lost 2; bases outside the gene matches: 5. The CDR3 extends over 14 amino acids. CDR1 and CDR2 from the germline V gene are KGHSH and LQKENI. The CDR3 DNA reads as TGTGCCAGCTCAGACAGGGGCCTTACCTACGAGCAGTACTTC. Translating it yields CASSDRGLTYEQYF.